The following is a T cell receptor (beta chain) sequence with its context. The target antigen is unknown. Via MiXCR, TCRdb re-called the RT-PCR reads, giving one row per CDR3 protein. This table holds fewer than 400,000 distinct CDR3 sequences, just over 20% found once. This sample stems from a study of response to subunit inactivated influenza vaccine. Study-wide results and caveats: It was suggested by the authors that few new T cells are recruited by each seasonal influenza vaccination.

This CDR3 contains 15 residues. Between the trimmed V and J ends, which lost 3 bases and 2 bases, there was a span of 14 bases. Germline CDR1 reads MNHNS; CDR2 reads SASEGT. The sequences come from PBMCs from blood, collected roughly 20 months after vaccination. The origin of this receptor is a man between 50 and 70 years old who received an inactivated influenza vaccine. This sequence joins TRBV6-1 and TRBJ2-7; the D is unclear. The CDR3 here is CASSESWGRAYEQYF. CDR3 nucleotide sequence: TGTGCCAGCAGTGAGTCCTGGGGAAGGGCCTACGAGCAGTACTTC.